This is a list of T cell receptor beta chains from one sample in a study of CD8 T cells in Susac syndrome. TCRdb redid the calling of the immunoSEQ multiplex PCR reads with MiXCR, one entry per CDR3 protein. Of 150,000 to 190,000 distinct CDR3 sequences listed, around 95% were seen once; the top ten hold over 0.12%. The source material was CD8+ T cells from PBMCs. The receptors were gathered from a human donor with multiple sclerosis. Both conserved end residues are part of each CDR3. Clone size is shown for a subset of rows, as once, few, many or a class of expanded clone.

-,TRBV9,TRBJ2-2,CASSAHGQAQNTGELFF
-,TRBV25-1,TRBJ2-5,CASSGRDGWQETQYF
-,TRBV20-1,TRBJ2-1,CSARELAGGPDEQFF
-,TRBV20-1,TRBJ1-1,CSLPGDNTEAFF
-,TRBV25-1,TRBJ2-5,CASGSGGQETQYF
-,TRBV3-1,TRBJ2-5,CASSLGLAVPQETQYF
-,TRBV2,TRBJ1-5,CASSDRGWSNQPQHF
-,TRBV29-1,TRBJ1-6,CSVAVRGSLHF
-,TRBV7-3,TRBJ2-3,CASSLIGGQGITDTQYF
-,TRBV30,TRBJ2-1,CAWSDKGSYRNYNEQFF
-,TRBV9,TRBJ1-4,CASSVESSANEKLFF
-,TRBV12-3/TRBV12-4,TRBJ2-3,CASSPTGGTDTQYF
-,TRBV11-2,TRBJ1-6,CASRDPGSSSYNSPLHF
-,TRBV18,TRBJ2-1,CASSRDTRDEQFF
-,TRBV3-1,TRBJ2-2,CASSQDLLGELFF
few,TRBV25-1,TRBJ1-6,CASSETGFNSPLHF
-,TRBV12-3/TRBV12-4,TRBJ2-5,CASSGALETQYF
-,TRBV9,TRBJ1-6,CASSGQTFSSYNSPLHF
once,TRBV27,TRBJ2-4,CASRDSSGIQYF
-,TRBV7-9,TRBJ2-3,CASSLETSATSTDTQYF
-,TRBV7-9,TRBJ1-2,CASSKDSRQLYGYTF
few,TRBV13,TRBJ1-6,CASSLFGEPLHF
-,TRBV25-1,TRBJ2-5,CASSEYMGTSGLGETQYF
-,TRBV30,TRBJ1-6,CAWSAGSSSYNSPLHF
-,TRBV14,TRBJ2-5,CASSQGGEETQYF
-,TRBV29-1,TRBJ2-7,CSVEDLGTGGTYEQYF
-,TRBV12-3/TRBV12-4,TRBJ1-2,CASSTPAGRYGYTF
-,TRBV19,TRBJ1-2,CASSTYSYGYTF
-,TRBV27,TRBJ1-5,CASSFIGIGGNQPQHF
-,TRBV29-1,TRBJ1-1,CSVTGQMNTEAFF
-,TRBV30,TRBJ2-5,CAWSAAGSETQYF
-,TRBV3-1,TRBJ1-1,CASSQGTGWSITEAFF
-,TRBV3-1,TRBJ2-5,CASSQVLETQYF
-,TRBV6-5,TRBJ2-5,CASSYSIVAGGQETQYF
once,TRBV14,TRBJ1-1,CASSHSVTEAFF
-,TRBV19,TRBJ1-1,CASSIGTGTTEAFF
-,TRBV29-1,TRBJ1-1,CSVVTGRHTEAFF
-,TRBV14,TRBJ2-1,CASSQDQGTVPYNEQFF